This TCR beta chain was recorded in a study of T cells in Graves' hyperthyroidism and ophthalmopathy. General observations from the study: Ophthalmopathy could be told apart from stable hyperthyroidism with a 13 V-J model. Also found in blood were most expanded thyroid clonotypes above 0.001. Ophthalmopathy was identified by the model a median roughly 6.5 months ahead of onset.

Clinical symptoms, serum thyroxine and TRAb, thyroid ultrasound and orbital computed tomography were used for the diagnoses. This clonotype showed up just a few times. Its antigen is unidentified. The CDR3 contains 16 residues. Germline V CDR1 and CDR2: KGHSH, LQKENI. V lost 1 base and J 6 bases, leaving 17 bases between the germline ends. Amplified TCR beta CDR3 regions came from RNA transcripts. The TCR CDR3 was amplified in a first-round RT-PCR using the HTBI primer set. MiXCR, applied by TCRdb to the multiplex PCR reads, yields one record per CDR3 protein. The repertoire holds around 700,000 distinct CDR3 sequences, roughly 20% seen once, with 15% to 20% in the top ten.

The TCR originated in a woman between 45 and 65 years old with Graves' hyperthyroidism that later progressed to Graves' ophthalmopathy. Sequencing was carried out using blood. The rearrangement joins TRBV18 to TRBJ2-3; D possibly corresponds to TRBD1 (6 bases). The CDR3 DNA reads TGTGCCAGCTCACCACGCGTGGTCAGGGGAAGGGATACGCAGTATTTT. It is translated as CASSPRVVRGRDTQYF.